This T cell receptor (beta chain) was sequenced during a study of OX40 agonist ivuxolimab in advanced cancers. Using immunoSEQ multiplex PCR, the repertoire was profiled, and TCRdb retains in-frame clones only, with some absent. The table shows tens of thousands of clones, with roughly 90% occurring only once. The ends were cut back, 1 base at V and 4 bases at J, with 12 bases in the middle. The CDR3 covers 14 residues. Germline V gene lookup returns CDR1 SGHKS and CDR2 YYEKEE (reference sequence). Here the sequenced sample was CD4+ or CD8+ T cells sorted from blood, taken in a trial of the OX40 agonist ivuxolimab. This receptor was obtained from an adult with an advanced solid tumor such as melanoma, head and neck, liver or kidney cancer. The J gene is TRBJ2-7, the V gene TRBV5-5, with unresolved D. The CDR3 protein is CASSLSVTLYEQYF. The CDR3 coding sequence is TGTGCCAGCAGCTTGTCAGTAACCCTTTACGAGCAGTACTTC. The variable domain in full, completed from reference TRBV5-5 and TRBJ2-7, reads DAGVTQSPTHLIKTRGQQVTLRCSPISGHKSVSWYQQVLGQGPQFIFQYYEKEERGRGNFPDRFSARQFPNYSSELNVNALLLGDSALYLCASSLSVTLYEQYFGPGTRLTVT.